This TCR beta chain is drawn from a study of T cells in Graves' hyperthyroidism and ophthalmopathy. Study findings and constraints: Clonotypes that were expanded in thyroid above 0.001 mostly appeared in blood too. A model built on 13 V-J features separated ophthalmopathy from stable hyperthyroidism.

This clonotype was counted only a few times. Its target is not known. Uncontrolled infection, other autoimmune disease, pregnancy or lactation excluded patients. Clinical symptoms, serum thyroxine and TRAb, thyroid ultrasound and orbital computed tomography together formed the diagnostic basis. Amplification of TCR beta CDR3 regions was performed using RNA transcripts as template. The HTBI primer set served for first-round RT-PCR of the TCR CDR3. From the multiplex PCR reads, TCRdb called clonotypes with MiXCR, one entry per CDR3 protein. Of under 600,000 distinct CDR3 sequences listed, about a sixth are singletons. The CDR3 sequence is 17 residues long. CDR1 is MGHRA, CDR2 YSYEKL, per germline. V lost 0 bases and J lost 5; bases outside the gene matches: 9.

Material: blood. This chain joins TRBV4-1 and TRBJ2-2; TRBD1 matches 7 bases. The TCR originated in a woman between 40 and 50 years old with Graves' ophthalmopathy. The CDR3 here is CASSQESRGIWTGELFF. The DNA for the CDR3 is TGCGCCAGCAGCCAAGAGTCCAGGGGGATTTGGACCGGGGAGCTGTTTTTT.